This T cell receptor (beta chain) is from a study of Ad26.COV2.S vaccination and SARS-CoV-2 variants. The study's findings and limits: Overall T cell responses may have been underestimated by the analyses of TCR breadth and depth. Greater spike-specific TCR breadth was seen in vaccine recipients than in placebo recipients. Recipients of either vaccine or placebo displayed similar breadth of non-spike TCRs.

CDR1 is SGHDT and CDR2 is YYEEEE in the germline V gene. The V and J ends lost 3 bases and 4 bases respectively, with 16 bases between them. This CDR3 spans 15 amino acids. Described treatment: roughly 18 received Ad26.COV2.S at low or high dose, single or two shots; about 5 received placebo; per-sample allocation not given. Sampling took place 63 days after the first vaccine or placebo injection. Cohort 1b enrolled adults aged 18-55 years in Boston. The method was immunoSEQ multiplex PCR; TCRdb's version includes in-frame clones alone and lacks a portion of them. There are 300,000 to 400,000 clones in the sample; roughly 86% occur only once, and 1.9% lies in the top ten. About this clone: What it binds is not known.

The receptor comes from a person between 18 and 59 years old who received the Ad26.COV2.S COVID-19 vaccine or a placebo. The specimen comprised peripheral blood, sampled in a trial of Ad26.COV2.S vaccine versus placebo. This chain joins TRBV5-6 and TRBJ1-2; D might be TRBD1 (5 bases). This CDR3 reads CASSWARDGLYGYTF. Here the CDR3 DNA reads TGTGCCAGCAGCTGGGCCCGGGACGGACTCTATGGCTACACCTTC.